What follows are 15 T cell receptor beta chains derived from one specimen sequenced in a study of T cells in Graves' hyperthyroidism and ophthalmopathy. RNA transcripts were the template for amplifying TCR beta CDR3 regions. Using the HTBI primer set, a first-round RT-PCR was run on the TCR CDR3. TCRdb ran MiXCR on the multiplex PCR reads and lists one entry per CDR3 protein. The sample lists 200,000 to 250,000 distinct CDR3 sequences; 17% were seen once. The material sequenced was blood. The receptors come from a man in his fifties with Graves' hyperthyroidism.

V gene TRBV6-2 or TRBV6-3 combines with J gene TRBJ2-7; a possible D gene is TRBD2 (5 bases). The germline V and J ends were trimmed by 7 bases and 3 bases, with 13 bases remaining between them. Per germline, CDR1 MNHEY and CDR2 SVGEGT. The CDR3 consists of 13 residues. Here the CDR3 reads CASTEGVIYEQYF. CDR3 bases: TGTGCCAGCACCGAGGGCGTCATCTACGAGCAGTACTTC.

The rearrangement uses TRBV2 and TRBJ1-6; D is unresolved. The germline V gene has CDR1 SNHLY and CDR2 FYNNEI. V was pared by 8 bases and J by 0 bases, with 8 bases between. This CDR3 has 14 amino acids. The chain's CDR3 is CASAKSSYNSPLHF. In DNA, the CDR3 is TGTGCCAGCGCAAAAAGCTCCTATAATTCACCCCTCCACTTT.

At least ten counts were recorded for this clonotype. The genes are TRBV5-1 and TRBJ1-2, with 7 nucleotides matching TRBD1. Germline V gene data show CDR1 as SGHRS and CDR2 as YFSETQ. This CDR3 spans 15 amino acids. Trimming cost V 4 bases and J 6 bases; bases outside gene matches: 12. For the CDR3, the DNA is TGCGCCAGCAGCCGAGTGGGGACAGAAGGAAATGGCTACACCTTC. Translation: CASSRVGTEGNGYTF. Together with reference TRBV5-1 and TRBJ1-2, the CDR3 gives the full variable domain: KAGVTQTPRYLIKTRGQQVTLSCSPISGHRSVSWYQQTPGQGLQFLFEYFSETQRNKGNFPGRFSGRQFSNSRSEMNVSTLELGDSALYLCASSRVGTEGNGYTFGSGTRLTVV.

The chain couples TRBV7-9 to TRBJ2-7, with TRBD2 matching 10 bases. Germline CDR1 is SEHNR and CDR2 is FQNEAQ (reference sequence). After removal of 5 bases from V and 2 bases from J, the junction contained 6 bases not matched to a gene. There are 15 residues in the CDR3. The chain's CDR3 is CASSPRTSGPYEQYF. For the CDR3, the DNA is TGTGCCAGCAGCCCACGGACTAGCGGCCCCTACGAGCAGTACTTC.

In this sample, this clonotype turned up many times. CDR3 in amino acids: CASRHTSGRTDTQYF. CDR3 nucleotides: TGTGCCAGCAGACATACTAGCGGGAGAACAGATACGCAGTATTTT. This chain joins TRBV28 and TRBJ2-3, with 11 bases that match TRBD2. Germline V gene lookup returns CDR1 MDHEN and CDR2 SYDVKM. V lost 6 bases, J lost 3 bases, and 5 bases stayed unmatched. The CDR3 has 15 amino acids. Full variable domain (outside the CDR3, taken from reference TRBV28 and TRBJ2-3): DVKVTQSSRYLVKRTGEKVFLECVQDMDHENMFWYRQDPGLGLRLIYFSYDVKMKEKGDIPEGYSVSREKKERFSLILESASTNQTSMYLCASRHTSGRTDTQYFGPGTRLTVL.

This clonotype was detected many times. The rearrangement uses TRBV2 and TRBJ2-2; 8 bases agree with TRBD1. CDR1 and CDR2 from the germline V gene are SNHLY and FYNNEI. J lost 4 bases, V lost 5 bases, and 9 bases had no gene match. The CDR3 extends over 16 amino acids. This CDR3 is CASSTPQGASTGELFF. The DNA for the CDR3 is TGTGCCAGCAGTACGCCTCAGGGGGCGAGCACCGGGGAGCTGTTTTTT.

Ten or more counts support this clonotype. The CDR3 spells CASSLYGGAYNEQFF. The CDR3 bases are TGTGCCAGCAGCTTATATGGCGGAGCCTACAATGAGCAGTTCTTC. The chain is built from TRBV11-2 and TRBJ2-1; the D is unclear. CDR1 is SGHAT and CDR2 is FQNNGV in the germline V gene. V gave up 2 bases and J gave up 2 bases, with 10 bases separating them. The CDR3 contains 15 residues.

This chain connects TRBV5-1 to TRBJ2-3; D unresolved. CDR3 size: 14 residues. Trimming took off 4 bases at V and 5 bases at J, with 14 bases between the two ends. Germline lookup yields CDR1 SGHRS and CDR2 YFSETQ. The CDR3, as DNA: TGCGCCAGCAGCCCCTCCGCGTTCGGAGATACGCAGTATTTT. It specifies CASSPSAFGDTQYF.

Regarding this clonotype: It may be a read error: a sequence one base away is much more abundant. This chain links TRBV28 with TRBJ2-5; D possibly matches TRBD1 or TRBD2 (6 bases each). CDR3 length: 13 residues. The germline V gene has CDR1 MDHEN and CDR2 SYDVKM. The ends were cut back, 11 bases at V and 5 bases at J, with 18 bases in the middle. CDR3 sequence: CAGGEGQRETQYF. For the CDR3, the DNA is TGTGCCGGCGGGGAAGGACAGAGGGAGACCCAGTACTTC.

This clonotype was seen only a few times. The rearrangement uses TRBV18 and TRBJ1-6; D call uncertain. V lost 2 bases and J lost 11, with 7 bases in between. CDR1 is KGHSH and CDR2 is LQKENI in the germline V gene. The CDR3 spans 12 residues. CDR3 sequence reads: CASSPALTPLHF. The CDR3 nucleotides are TGTGCCAGCTCACCAGCTCTTACACCCCTCCACTTT. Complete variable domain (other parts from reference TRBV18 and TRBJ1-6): NAGVMQNPRHLVRRRGQEARLRCSPMKGHSHVYWYRQLPEEGLKFMVYLQKENIIDESGMPKERFSAEFPKEGPSILRIQQVVRGDSAAYFCASSPALTPLHFGNGTRLTVT.

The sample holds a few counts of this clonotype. CDR3 sequence (DNA): TGTGCCACCAGCGACGGACTAGCGGGAGAGCAGTTCTTC. Encoded protein: CATSDGLAGEQFF. The rearrangement links TRBV15 to TRBJ2-1; 12 bases agree with TRBD2. Germline lookup yields CDR1 LNHNV and CDR2 YYDKDF (reference sequence). This CDR3 is 13 amino acids long. After removal of 5 bases from V and 10 bases from J, the junction contained 3 bases not matched to a gene.

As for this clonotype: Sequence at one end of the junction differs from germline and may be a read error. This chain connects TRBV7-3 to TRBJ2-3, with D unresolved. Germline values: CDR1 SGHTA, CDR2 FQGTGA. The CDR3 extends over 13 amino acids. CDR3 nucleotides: TGTGCCAACAGCCCCTATAGCACAGATACGCAGTATTTT. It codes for CANSPYSTDTQYF.

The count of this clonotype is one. The CDR3 sequence is CASSRLGLDDYNEQFF. In DNA, the CDR3 is TGCGCCAGCAGCCGCCTGGGACTAGATGACTACAATGAGCAGTTCTTC. The chain couples TRBV4-1 to TRBJ2-1; 8 bases align to TRBD2. Germline V gene sequence: CDR1 MGHRA, CDR2 YSYEKL. After removal of 4 bases from V and 3 bases from J, the junction contained 8 bases not matched to a gene. This CDR3 comprises 16 residues.

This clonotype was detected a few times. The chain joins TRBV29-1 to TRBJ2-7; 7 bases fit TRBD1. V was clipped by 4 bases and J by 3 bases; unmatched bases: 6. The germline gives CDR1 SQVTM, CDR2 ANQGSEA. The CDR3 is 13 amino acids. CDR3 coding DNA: TGCAGCGTTGTAGGCAGGGGGATCTACGAGCAGTACTTC. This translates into CSVVGRGIYEQYF.

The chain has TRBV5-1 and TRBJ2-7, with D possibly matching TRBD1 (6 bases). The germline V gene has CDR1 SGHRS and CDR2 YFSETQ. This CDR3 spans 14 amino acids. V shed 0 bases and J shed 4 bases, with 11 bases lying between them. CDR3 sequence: CASSLDPGAYEQYF. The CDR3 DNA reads TGCGCCAGCAGCTTGGATCCAGGGGCGTACGAGCAGTACTTC. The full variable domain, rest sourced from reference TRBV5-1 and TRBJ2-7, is KAGVTQTPRYLIKTRGQQVTLSCSPISGHRSVSWYQQTPGQGLQFLFEYFSETQRNKGNFPGRFSGRQFSNSRSEMNVSTLELGDSALYLCASSLDPGAYEQYFGPGTRLTVT.